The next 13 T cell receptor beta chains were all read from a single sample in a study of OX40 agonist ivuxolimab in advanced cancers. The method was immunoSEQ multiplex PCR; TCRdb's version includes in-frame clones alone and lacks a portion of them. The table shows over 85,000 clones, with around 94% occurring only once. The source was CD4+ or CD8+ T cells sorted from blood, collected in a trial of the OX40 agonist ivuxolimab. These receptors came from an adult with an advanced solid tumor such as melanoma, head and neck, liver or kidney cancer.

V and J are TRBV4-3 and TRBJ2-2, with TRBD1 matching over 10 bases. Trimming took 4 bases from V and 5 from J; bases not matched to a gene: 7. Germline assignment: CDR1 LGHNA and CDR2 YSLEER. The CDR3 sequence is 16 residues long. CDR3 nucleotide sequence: TGCGCCAGCAGCCGTGGGACAGGGGCCATTACCGGGGAGCTGTTTTTT. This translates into CASSRGTGAITGELFF.

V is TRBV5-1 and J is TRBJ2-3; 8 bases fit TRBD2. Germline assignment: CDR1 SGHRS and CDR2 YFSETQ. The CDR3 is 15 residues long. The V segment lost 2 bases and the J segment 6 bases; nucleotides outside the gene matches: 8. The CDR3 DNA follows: TGCGCCAGCAGCTTACCCGGGACTAGGTCCGATACGCAGTATTTT. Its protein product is CASSLPGTRSDTQYF.

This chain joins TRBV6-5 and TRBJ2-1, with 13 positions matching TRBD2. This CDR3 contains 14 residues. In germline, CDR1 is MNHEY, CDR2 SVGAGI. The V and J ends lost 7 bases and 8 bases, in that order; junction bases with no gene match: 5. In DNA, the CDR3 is TGTGCCAGCAAACTAGCGGGAGGGGCTTATGAGCAGTTCTTC. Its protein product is CASKLAGGAYEQFF.

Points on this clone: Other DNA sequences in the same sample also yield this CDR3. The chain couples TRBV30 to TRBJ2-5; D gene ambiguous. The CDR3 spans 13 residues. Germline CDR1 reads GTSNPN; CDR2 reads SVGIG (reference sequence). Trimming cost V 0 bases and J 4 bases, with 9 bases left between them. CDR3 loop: CAWSVRLGETQYF. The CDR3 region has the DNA TGTGCCTGGAGTGTACGTTTGGGAGAGACCCAGTACTTC.

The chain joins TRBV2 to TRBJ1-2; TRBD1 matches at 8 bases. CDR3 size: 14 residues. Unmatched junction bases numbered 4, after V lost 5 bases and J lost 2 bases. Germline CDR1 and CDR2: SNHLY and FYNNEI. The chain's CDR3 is CASSPDRVNYGYTF. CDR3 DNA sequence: TGTGCCAGCAGTCCGGACAGGGTGAACTATGGCTACACCTTC.

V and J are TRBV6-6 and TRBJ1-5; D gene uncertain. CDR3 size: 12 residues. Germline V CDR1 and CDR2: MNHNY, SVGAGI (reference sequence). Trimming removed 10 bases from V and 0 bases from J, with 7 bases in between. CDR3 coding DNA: TGTGCCACCACAGCTAGCAATCAGCCCCAGCATTTT. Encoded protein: CATTASNQPQHF.

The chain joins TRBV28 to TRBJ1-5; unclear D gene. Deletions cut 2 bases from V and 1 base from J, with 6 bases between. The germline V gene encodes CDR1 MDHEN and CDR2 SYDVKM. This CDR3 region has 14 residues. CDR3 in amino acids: CASSLRRSNQPQHF. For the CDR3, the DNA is TGTGCCAGCAGTTTAAGGAGGAGCAATCAGCCCCAGCATTTT.

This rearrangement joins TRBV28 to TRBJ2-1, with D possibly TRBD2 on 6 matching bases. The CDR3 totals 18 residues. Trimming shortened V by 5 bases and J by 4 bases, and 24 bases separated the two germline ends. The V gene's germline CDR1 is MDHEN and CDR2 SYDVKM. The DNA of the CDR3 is TGTGCCAGCAGTCCTTACCAGACTAGTTTTCGTCAGTACAATGAGCAGTTCTTC. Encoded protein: CASSPYQTSFRQYNEQFF.

CDR3 amino acids: CASSFNWATGELFF. CDR3 nucleotide sequence: TGTGCCAGCAGCTTTAACTGGGCTACCGGGGAGCTGTTTTTT. This rearrangement joins TRBV7-3 to TRBJ2-2; D is ambiguous. The CDR3 contains 14 residues. V was trimmed by 3 bases and J by 5 bases, leaving 10 bases between them. Germline lookup yields CDR1 SGHTA and CDR2 FQGTGA. Together with reference TRBV7-3 and TRBJ2-2, the CDR3 gives the full variable domain: GAGVSQTPSNKVTEKGKYVELRCDPISGHTALYWYRQSLGQGPEFLIYFQGTGAADDSGLPNDRFFAVRPEGSVSTLKIQRTERGDSAVYLCASSFNWATGELFFGEGSRLTVL.

The CDR3 is CASSLLPGLAGDTQYF. CDR3 coding DNA: TGTGCCAGCAGCTTACTACCGGGACTAGCGGGAGATACGCAGTATTTT. The chain couples TRBV11-1 to TRBJ2-3, with 12 positions matching TRBD2. V shed 2 bases and J 5 bases; nucleotides not matched to a gene: 5. The CDR3 is made up of 16 amino acids. The V gene's germline CDR1 is SGHAT and CDR2 FQDESV (reference sequence). The variable domain in full, with the rest retrieved from reference TRBV11-1 and TRBJ2-3, is EAEVAQSPRYKITEKSQAVAFWCDPISGHATLYWYRQILGQGPELLVQFQDESVVDDSQLPKDRFSAERLKGVDSTLKIQPAELGDSAMYLCASSLLPGLAGDTQYFGPGTRLTVL.

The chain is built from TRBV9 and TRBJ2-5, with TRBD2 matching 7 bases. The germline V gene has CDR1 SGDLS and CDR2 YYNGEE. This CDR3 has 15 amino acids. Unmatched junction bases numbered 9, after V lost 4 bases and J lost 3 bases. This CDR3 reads CASSLFGLGEETQYF. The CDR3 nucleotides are TGTGCCAGCAGCCTCTTTGGACTAGGGGAAGAGACCCAGTACTTC.

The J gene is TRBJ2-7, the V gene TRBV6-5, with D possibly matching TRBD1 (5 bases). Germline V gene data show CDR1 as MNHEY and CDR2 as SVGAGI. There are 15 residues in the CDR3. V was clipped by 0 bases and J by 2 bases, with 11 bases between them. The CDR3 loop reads CASSYSPGWAYEQYF. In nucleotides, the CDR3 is TGTGCCAGCAGTTACTCACCAGGGTGGGCCTACGAGCAGTACTTC.

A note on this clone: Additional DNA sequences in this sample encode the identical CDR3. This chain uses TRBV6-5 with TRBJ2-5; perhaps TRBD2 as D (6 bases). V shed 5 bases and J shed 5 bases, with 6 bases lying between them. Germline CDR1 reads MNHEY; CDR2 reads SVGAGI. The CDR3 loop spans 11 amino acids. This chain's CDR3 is CASSSGETQYF. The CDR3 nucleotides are TGTGCCAGCAGTAGCGGGGAGACCCAGTACTTC.